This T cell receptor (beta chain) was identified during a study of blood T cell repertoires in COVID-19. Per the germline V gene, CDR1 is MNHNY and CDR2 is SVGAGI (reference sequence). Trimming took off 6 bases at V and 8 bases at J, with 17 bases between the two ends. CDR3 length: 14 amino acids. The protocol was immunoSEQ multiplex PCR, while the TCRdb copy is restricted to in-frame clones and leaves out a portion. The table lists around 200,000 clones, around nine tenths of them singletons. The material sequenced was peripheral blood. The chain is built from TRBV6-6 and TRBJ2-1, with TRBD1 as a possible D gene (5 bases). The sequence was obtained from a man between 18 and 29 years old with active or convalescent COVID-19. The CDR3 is CASSQSQGIDEQFF. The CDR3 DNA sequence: TGTGCCAGCAGCCAATCTCAGGGTATCGATGAGCAGTTCTTC.